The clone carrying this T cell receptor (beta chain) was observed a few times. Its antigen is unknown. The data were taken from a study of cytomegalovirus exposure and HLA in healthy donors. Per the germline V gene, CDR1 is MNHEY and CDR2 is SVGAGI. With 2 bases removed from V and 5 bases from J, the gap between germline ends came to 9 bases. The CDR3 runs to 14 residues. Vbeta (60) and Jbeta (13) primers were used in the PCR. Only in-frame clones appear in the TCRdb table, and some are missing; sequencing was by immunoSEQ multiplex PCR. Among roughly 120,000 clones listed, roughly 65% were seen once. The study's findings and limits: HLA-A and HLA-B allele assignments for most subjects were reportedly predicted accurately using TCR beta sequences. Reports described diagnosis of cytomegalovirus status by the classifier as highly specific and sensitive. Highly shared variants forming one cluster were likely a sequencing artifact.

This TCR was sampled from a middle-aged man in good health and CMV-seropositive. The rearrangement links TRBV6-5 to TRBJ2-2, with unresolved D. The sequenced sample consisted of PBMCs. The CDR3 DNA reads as TGTGCCAGCAGTTACGACGCGGTAACCGGGGAGCTGTTTTTT. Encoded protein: CASSYDAVTGELFF.